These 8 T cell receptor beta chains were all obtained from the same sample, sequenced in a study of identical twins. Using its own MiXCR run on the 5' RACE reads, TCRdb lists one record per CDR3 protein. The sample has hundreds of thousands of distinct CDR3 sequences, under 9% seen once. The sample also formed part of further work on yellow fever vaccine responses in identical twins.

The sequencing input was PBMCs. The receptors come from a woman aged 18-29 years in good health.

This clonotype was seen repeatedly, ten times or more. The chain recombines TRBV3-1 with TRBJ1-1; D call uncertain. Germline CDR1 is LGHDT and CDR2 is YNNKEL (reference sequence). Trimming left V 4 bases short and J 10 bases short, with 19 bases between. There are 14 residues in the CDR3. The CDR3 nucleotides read TGTGCCAGCAGCCCCTGGCCCGCCGAAGGTCCAGCTTTCTTT. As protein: CASSPWPAEGPAFF.

The DNA for the CDR3 is TGTGCCAGCAGTTACTACTCCGGAAGGACAGGGGGTTTTGCGCAGTATTTT. It specifies CASSYYSGRTGGFAQYF. The chain recombines TRBV6-5 with TRBJ2-3, with 10 nucleotides matching TRBD1. Germline values: CDR1 MNHEY, CDR2 SVGAGI. V gave up 1 base and J gave up 10 bases; unmatched junction bases: 14. The CDR3 consists of 17 residues.

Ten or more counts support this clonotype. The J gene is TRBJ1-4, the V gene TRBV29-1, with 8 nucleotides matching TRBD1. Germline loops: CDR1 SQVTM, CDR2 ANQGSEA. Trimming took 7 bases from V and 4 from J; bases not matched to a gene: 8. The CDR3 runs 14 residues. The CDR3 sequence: CSAGGQANNEKLFF. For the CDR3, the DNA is TGCAGCGCCGGGGGACAGGCTAATAATGAAAAACTGTTTTTT.

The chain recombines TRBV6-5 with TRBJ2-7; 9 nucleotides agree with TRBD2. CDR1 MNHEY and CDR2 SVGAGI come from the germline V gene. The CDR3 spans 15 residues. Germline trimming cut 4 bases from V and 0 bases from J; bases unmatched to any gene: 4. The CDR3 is CASSWLAGASYEQYF. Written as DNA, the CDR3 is TGTGCCAGCAGTTGGTTAGCGGGAGCCTCCTACGAGCAGTACTTC.

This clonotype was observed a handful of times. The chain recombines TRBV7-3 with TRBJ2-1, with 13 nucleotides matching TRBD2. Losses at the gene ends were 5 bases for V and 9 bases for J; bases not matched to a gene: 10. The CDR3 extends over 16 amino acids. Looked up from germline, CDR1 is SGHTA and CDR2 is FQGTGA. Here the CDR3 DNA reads TGTGCCAGCAGCACGATAACTAGCGGGGGGGCCGGTGAGCAGTTCTTC. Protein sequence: CASSTITSGGAGEQFF.

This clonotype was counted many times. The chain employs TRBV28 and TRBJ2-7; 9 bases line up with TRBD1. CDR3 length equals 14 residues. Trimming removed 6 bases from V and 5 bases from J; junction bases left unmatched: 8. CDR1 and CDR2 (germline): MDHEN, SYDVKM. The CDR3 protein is CASRHPGQGHEQYF. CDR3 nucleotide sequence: TGTGCCAGCAGGCACCCGGGACAGGGACACGAGCAGTACTTC. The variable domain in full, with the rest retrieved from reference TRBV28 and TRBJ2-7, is DVKVTQSSRYLVKRTGEKVFLECVQDMDHENMFWYRQDPGLGLRLIYFSYDVKMKEKGDIPEGYSVSREKKERFSLILESASTNQTSMYLCASRHPGQGHEQYFGPGTRLTVT.

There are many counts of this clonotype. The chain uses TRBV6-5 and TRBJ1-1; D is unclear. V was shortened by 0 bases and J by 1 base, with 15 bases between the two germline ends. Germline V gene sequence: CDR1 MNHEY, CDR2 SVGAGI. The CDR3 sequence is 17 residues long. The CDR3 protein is CASSYSSYRIGNTEAFF. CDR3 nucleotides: TGTGCCAGCAGTTACTCATCTTATCGCATCGGGAACACTGAAGCTTTCTTT.

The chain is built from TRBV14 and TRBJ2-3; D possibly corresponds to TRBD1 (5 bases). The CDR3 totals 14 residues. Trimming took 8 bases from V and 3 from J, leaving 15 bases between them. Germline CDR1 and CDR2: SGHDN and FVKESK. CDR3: CASSAGFVTDTQYF. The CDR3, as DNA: TGTGCCAGCTCGGCAGGGTTTGTGACAGATACGCAGTATTTT. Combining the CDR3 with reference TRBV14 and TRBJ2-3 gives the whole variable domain EAGVTQFPSHSVIEKGQTVTLRCDPISGHDNLYWYRRVMGKEIKFLLHFVKESKQDESGMPNNRFLAERTGGTYSTLKVQPAELEDSGVYFCASSAGFVTDTQYFGPGTRLTVL.